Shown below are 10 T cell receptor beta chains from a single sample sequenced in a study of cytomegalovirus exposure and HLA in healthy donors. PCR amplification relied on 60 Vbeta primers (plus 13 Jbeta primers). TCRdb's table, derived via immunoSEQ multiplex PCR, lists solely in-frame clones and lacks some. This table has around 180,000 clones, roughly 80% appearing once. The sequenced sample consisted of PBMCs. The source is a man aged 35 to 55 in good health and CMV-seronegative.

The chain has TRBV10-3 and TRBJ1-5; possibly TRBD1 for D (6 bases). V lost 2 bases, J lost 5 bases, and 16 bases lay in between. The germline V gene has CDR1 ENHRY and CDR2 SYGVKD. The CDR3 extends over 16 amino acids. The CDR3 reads CAISEGMAGVDQPQHF. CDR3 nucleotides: TGTGCCATCAGTGAGGGTATGGCAGGGGTGGATCAGCCCCAGCATTTT.

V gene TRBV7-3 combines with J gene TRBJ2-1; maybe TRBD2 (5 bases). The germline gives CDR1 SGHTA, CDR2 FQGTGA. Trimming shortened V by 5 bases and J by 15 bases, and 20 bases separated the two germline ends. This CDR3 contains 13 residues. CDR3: CASSDDGVSNRFF. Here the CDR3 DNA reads TGTGCCAGCAGCGATGACGGGGTCAGTAACCGGTTCTTC.

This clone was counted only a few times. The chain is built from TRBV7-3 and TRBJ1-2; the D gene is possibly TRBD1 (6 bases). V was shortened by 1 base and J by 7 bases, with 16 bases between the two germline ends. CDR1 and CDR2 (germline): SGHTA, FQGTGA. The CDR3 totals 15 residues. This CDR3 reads CASSLIPGGDSGYTF. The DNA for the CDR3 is TGTGCCAGCAGCTTAATACCTGGGGGCGACTCTGGCTACACCTTC.

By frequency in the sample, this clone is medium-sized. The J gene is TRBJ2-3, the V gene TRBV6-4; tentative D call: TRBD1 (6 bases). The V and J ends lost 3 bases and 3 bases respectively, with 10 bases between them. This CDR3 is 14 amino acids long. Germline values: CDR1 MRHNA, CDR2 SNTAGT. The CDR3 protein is CASSDSRGTDTQYF. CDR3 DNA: TGTGCCAGCAGTGATTCGAGGGGGACAGATACGCAGTATTTT.

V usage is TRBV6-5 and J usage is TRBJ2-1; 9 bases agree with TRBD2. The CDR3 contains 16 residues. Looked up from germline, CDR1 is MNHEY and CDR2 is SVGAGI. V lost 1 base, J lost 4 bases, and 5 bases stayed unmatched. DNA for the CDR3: TGTGCCAGCAGTTACTTTAGCGGGAGTCGGTACAATGAGCAGTTCTTC. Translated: CASSYFSGSRYNEQFF.

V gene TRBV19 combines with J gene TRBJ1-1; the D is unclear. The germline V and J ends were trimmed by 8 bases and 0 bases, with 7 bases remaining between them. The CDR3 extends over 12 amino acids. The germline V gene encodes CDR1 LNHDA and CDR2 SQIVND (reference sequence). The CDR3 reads CASGGMNTEAFF. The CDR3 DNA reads TGTGCCAGTGGAGGGATGAACACTGAAGCTTTCTTT.

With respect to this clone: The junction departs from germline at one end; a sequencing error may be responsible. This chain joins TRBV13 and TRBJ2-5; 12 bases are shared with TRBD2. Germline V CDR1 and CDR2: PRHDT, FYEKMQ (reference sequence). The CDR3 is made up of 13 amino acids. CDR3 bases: TGTGCCAGCAGCTTACTACTAGCGGGGGGTGGTAACTTC. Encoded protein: CASSLLLAGGGNF.

CDR3 in DNA: TGTGCCAGCAGGTCAGACAGGGGAGAGACCCAGTACTTC. Amino acid sequence: CASRSDRGETQYF. V usage is TRBV2 and J usage is TRBJ2-5; TRBD1 agrees at 8 bases. The CDR3 length is 13 residues. J was trimmed by 4 bases and V by 6 bases; bases with no gene match: 4. Germline V gene sequence: CDR1 SNHLY, CDR2 FYNNEI.

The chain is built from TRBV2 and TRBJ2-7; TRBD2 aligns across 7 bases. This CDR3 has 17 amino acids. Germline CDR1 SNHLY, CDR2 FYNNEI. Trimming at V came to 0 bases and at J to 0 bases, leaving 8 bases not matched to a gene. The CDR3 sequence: CASSEALPGTTSYEQYF. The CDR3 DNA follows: TGTGCCAGCAGTGAAGCGCTTCCTGGGACTACCTCCTACGAGCAGTACTTC.

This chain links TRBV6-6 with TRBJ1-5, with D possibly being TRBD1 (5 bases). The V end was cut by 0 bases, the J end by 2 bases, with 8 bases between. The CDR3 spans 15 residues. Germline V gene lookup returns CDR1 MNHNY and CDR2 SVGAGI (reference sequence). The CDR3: CASSYSTRGNQPQHF. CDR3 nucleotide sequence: TGTGCCAGCAGTTACTCGACCAGGGGCAATCAGCCCCAGCATTTT.